These 13 T cell receptor beta chains share one sample of origin, sequenced in a study of T-cell memory formation after mild COVID-19. TCRdb itself ran the 5' RACE reads through MiXCR, one entry per CDR3 protein. In the table there are 40,000 to 60,000 distinct CDR3 sequences, about 28% of which are singletons. The sequencing sample was made of PBMCs or a T cell subset sorted from them (not recorded which). The receptors shown here come from a man aged 18 to 30 who had mild COVID-19 (a few samples of this study predate the infection). Cell type and time point are not known.

The V and J genes are TRBV11-2 and TRBJ2-2; possibly TRBD1 or TRBD2 for D (5 bases each). Trimming pared 6 bases from V and 9 bases from J, leaving 14 bases between. The CDR3 sequence is 13 residues long. CDR1 is SGHAT and CDR2 is FQNNGV in the germline V gene. Here the CDR3 reads CASRPTGTRELFF. CDR3 coding DNA: TGTGCCAGCAGACCGACCGGGACGAGGGAGCTGTTTTTT.

V is TRBV5-1 and J is TRBJ2-7, with D perhaps given as TRBD1 or TRBD2 (6 bases each). CDR3 size: 15 residues. The V gene's germline CDR1 is SGHRS and CDR2 YFSETQ. V was cut by 4 bases and J by 0 bases, with 14 bases left in between. The DNA of the CDR3 is TGCGCCAGCAGCCCCCGACGGGGGCTCTCCTACGAGCAGTACTTC. Residues: CASSPRRGLSYEQYF. The entire variable domain, with the rest obtained from reference TRBV5-1 and TRBJ2-7, is as follows: KAGVTQTPRYLIKTRGQQVTLSCSPISGHRSVSWYQQTPGQGLQFLFEYFSETQRNKGNFPGRFSGRQFSNSRSEMNVSTLELGDSALYLCASSPRRGLSYEQYFGPGTRLTVT.

There are a few counts of this clonotype. This sequence joins TRBV7-6 and TRBJ2-1; no clear D. Trimming removed 5 bases from V and 7 bases from J, with 9 bases in between. The length of the CDR3 is 12 residues. CDR1 SGHVS and CDR2 FNYEAQ come from the germline V gene. CDR3 protein: CASSIGGNEQFF. The CDR3 bases are TGTGCCAGCAGCATAGGTGGGAATGAGCAGTTCTTC.

This clonotype was found a few times. The CDR3 region is CSVEHRGGATDTQYF. CDR3 sequence (DNA): TGCAGCGTTGAACACCGCGGGGGGGCAACAGATACGCAGTATTTT. The chain carries TRBV29-1 and TRBJ2-3, with 9 bases identical to TRBD2. This CDR3 is 15 amino acids long. The V gene's germline CDR1 is SQVTM and CDR2 ANQGSEA. Trimming took 2 bases from V and 3 from J; bases not matched to a gene: 6.

V gene TRBV3-1 combines with J gene TRBJ2-7; D is possibly TRBD1 (6 bases). Germline lookup yields CDR1 LGHDT and CDR2 YNNKEL (reference sequence). The CDR3 contains 14 residues. Between the trimmed V and J ends, which lost 2 bases and 3 bases, there was a span of 11 bases. The CDR3 sequence is CASSQPGASYEQYF. CDR3 DNA sequence: TGTGCCAGCAGCCAACCAGGGGCTAGCTACGAGCAGTACTTC.

This clonotype has just a few counts. The J gene is TRBJ2-3, the V gene TRBV6-2 or TRBV6-3, with D unresolved. This CDR3 is built from 16 residues. Trimming cost V 7 bases and J 0 bases, with 17 bases left between them. Per the germline V gene, CDR1 is MNHEY and CDR2 is SVGEGT. CDR3 region: CASKALTTASTDTQYF. DNA of the CDR3: TGTGCCAGCAAAGCCCTTACGACGGCTAGCACAGATACGCAGTATTTT.

This clonotype was seen more than once but under ten times. This rearrangement joins TRBV10-3 to TRBJ1-4; a possible D gene is TRBD1 (5 bases). V lost 3 bases to trimming and J lost 4 bases, with 18 bases between them. The CDR3 spans 17 residues. Germline-derived CDR1 and CDR2 are ENHRY and SYGVKD. CDR3 amino acids: CAISDSGDYQVNEKLFF. As DNA, the CDR3 is TGTGCCATCAGTGATTCGGGGGATTACCAAGTTAATGAAAAACTGTTTTTT.

The genes are TRBV29-1 and TRBJ2-4, with D possibly matching TRBD2 (6 bases). The CDR3 totals 14 residues. CDR1 and CDR2 (germline): SQVTM, ANQGSEA. V lost 2 bases and J lost 7, with 15 bases in between. This CDR3 reads CSVERGGGKNIQYF. The CDR3 DNA reads as TGCAGCGTTGAACGGGGAGGAGGGAAGAACATTCAGTACTTC.

The chain employs TRBV20-1 and TRBJ2-5, with D perhaps TRBD2 (6 bases). The CDR3 contains 14 residues. Trimming left V 5 bases short and J 2 bases short, with 15 bases between. The V gene's germline CDR1 is DFQATT and CDR2 SNEGSKA (reference sequence). CDR3 sequence: CSASPPREQETQYF. The CDR3 region has the DNA TGCAGTGCTTCTCCGCCCCGGGAGCAAGAGACCCAGTACTTC.

V usage is TRBV7-8 and J usage is TRBJ2-3; D unclear. V lost 5 bases and J 4 bases, leaving 10 bases between the germline ends. The CDR3 runs to 13 residues. CDR1 and CDR2 (germline): SGHVS, FQNEAQ. The CDR3 reads CASSPWQADTQYF. The DNA of the CDR3 is TGTGCCAGCAGCCCATGGCAGGCAGATACGCAGTATTTT.

V and J are TRBV7-6 and TRBJ2-3; D ambiguous. The germline V and J ends were trimmed by 6 bases and 4 bases, with 8 bases remaining between them. Germline lookup yields CDR1 SGHVS and CDR2 FNYEAQ. This CDR3 region has 12 residues. The CDR3 DNA follows: TGTGCCAGCAGTCCCCTCGCAGATACGCAGTATTTT. It translates to CASSPLADTQYF.

This clonotype was detected only a few times. The chain joins TRBV5-1 to TRBJ2-7, with 7 bases matching TRBD1. The CDR3 is 13 amino acids. Germline CDR1 SGHRS, CDR2 YFSETQ. Unmatched junction bases numbered 2, after V lost 3 bases and J lost 2 bases. The CDR3, as DNA: TGCGCCAGCAGCTACGGGACAGCCTACGAGCAGTACTTC. This codes for CASSYGTAYEQYF.

The rearrangement links TRBV6-6 to TRBJ1-6; D is perhaps TRBD1 (6 bases). CDR3 length equals 15 residues. CDR1 is MNHNY and CDR2 is SVGAGI in the germline V gene (reference sequence). The V and J ends lost 2 bases and 2 bases respectively, with 7 bases between them. For the CDR3, the DNA is TGTGCCAGCAGTTACCCAGGGGCCTATAATTCACCCCTCCACTTT. It translates to CASSYPGAYNSPLHF.